These 24 T cell receptor beta chains were all obtained from the same sample, sequenced in a study of T cell changes during pregnancy in multiple sclerosis. The protocol was immunoSEQ multiplex PCR, while the TCRdb copy is restricted to in-frame clones and leaves out a portion. Among roughly 73,000 clones listed, over 85% were seen once. This material consisted of peripheral blood, taken in the second trimester of pregnancy. The receptors come from a female donor in good health, enrolled as a control in a pregnancy study.

The CDR3: CSVEDRGTGGTEQYF. The CDR3 nucleotides are TGCAGCGTTGAAGATCGTGGGACAGGGGGGACCGAGCAGTACTTC. This chain connects TRBV29-1 to TRBJ2-7; TRBD1 agrees at 11 bases. The CDR3 totals 15 residues. The V gene end was trimmed by 0 bases and the J gene end by 6 bases; junction bases not matched to a gene: 7. Germline values: CDR1 SQVTM, CDR2 ANQGSEA.

The chain has TRBV5-1 and TRBJ1-1, with 10 bases matching TRBD1. The CDR3 is 15 amino acids. J lost 4 bases, V lost 1 base, and 4 bases had no gene match. Germline CDR1 reads SGHRS; CDR2 reads YFSETQ. The DNA of the CDR3 is TGCGCCAGCAGCTTGCTGGACAGGGGGGCCACTGAAGCTTTCTTT. Translated: CASSLLDRGATEAFF.

The chain recombines TRBV9 with TRBJ1-1; TRBD1 aligns across 9 bases. CDR1 and CDR2 from the germline V gene are SGDLS and YYNGEE. V lost 0 bases to trimming and J lost 7 bases; unmatched junction nucleotides: 4. The CDR3 runs to 14 residues. CDR3 in amino acids: CASSVVSGQGEAFF. In nucleotides, the CDR3 is TGTGCCAGCAGCGTAGTTTCGGGACAGGGTGAAGCTTTCTTT.

CDR3 residues: CASRRTGVTEAFF. The CDR3 nucleotides are TGTGCCAGCAGGAGGACAGGGGTAACTGAAGCTTTCTTT. The chain is built from TRBV5-6 and TRBJ1-1; 9 bases agree with TRBD1. V gave up 5 bases and J gave up 5 bases; unmatched junction bases: 4. Germline V gene lookup returns CDR1 SGHDT and CDR2 YYEEEE. This CDR3 is built from 13 residues.

The chain recombines TRBV10-3 with TRBJ1-2; D is perhaps TRBD1 (5 bases). The length of the CDR3 is 12 residues. Trimming took 2 bases from V and 7 from J, leaving 8 bases between them. In germline, CDR1 is ENHRY, CDR2 SYGVKD. For the CDR3, the DNA is TGTGCCATCAGTGAGCGGGGGACTGGCTACACCTTC. Its translation is CAISERGTGYTF.

V gene TRBV7-6 combines with J gene TRBJ2-7; TRBD2 matches at 11 bases. Germline loops: CDR1 SGHVS, CDR2 FNYEAQ. Trimming took 3 bases from V and 0 from J; bases not matched to a gene: 10. The CDR3 covers 18 residues. The CDR3 protein is CASSFQLAGGRSSYEQYF. DNA for the CDR3: TGTGCCAGCAGCTTTCAGCTAGCGGGGGGTAGGAGCTCCTACGAGCAGTACTTC.

The rearrangement uses TRBV10-1 and TRBJ1-1, with D perhaps matching TRBD1 (6 bases). Deletions cut 3 bases from V and 2 bases from J, with 19 bases between. This CDR3 is built from 17 residues. CDR1 and CDR2 (germline): WNHNN, SYGVQD (reference sequence). Written as DNA, the CDR3 is TGCGCCAGCAGTGAAAAAGTGGCAGGGGAGGGAAACACTGAAGCTTTCTTT. Translated, it gives CASSEKVAGEGNTEAFF.

This clone was seen only once. DNA of the CDR3: TGTGCCAGCAGCCGGGTGGAAAGTGGAAACACCATATATTTT. This encodes CASSRVESGNTIYF. This rearrangement joins TRBV6-6 to TRBJ1-3; D not resolved. Trimming pared 6 bases from V and 3 bases from J, leaving 12 bases between. This CDR3 spans 14 amino acids. In germline, CDR1 is MNHNY, CDR2 SVGAGI (reference sequence).

The rearrangement joins TRBV6-5 to TRBJ1-1, with D possibly matching TRBD1 (5 bases). This CDR3 is built from 14 residues. V lost 10 bases and J lost 1, with 16 bases in between. CDR1 MNHEY and CDR2 SVGAGI come from the germline V gene. The CDR3 loop reads CATLGRGENTEAFF. The CDR3 nucleotides read TGTGCCACCCTGGGGAGGGGCGAGAACACTGAAGCTTTCTTT.

The chain uses TRBV5-4 and TRBJ2-7; 8 bases match TRBD2. Germline CDR1 SGHNT, CDR2 YYREEE (reference sequence). The CDR3 sequence is 14 residues long. Trimming removed 4 bases from V and 3 bases from J; junction bases left unmatched: 6. The CDR3 DNA reads TGTGCCAGCAGCGCGGGGGGTAGCGGCTACGAGCAGTACTTC. Encoded protein: CASSAGGSGYEQYF.

The chain joins TRBV11-2 to TRBJ1-2; D ambiguous. The CDR3 consists of 13 residues. The germline V gene has CDR1 SGHAT and CDR2 FQNNGV. V lost 4 bases, J lost 6 bases, and 12 bases lay in between. CDR3 bases: TGTGCCAGCAGCTCTGAGCCGGGAAATGGCTACACCTTC. Its protein product is CASSSEPGNGYTF.

This clone is labeled as medium-sized (0.01 to 0.1%). The genes are TRBV6-4 and TRBJ2-3, with 10 bases fitting TRBD2. V gave up 3 bases and J gave up 3 bases; unmatched junction bases: 6. The V gene's germline CDR1 is MRHNA and CDR2 SNTAGT. The CDR3 covers 16 residues. The CDR3 DNA reads as TGTGCCAGCAGTGAGATCAGCGGGGGGGCGACAGATACGCAGTATTTT. Its protein is CASSEISGGATDTQYF.

Details on this clone: The same CDR3 also results from other DNA sequences found in this sample. The rearrangement links TRBV18 to TRBJ1-5; a weak D match, TRBD1 (5 bases). The CDR3 is 15 residues long. Germline V gene lookup returns CDR1 KGHSH and CDR2 LQKENI. V lost 3 bases, J lost 2 bases, and 11 bases lay in between. CDR3 sequence (DNA): TGTGCCAGCTCACCGGGCGGGGGAGGCAATCAGCCCCAGCATTTT. Protein: CASSPGGGGNQPQHF.

The chain recombines TRBV7-8 with TRBJ1-4; possible D gene TRBD1, 5 bases. V dropped 9 bases and J dropped 6 bases, with 17 bases sitting between them. CDR1 and CDR2 from the germline V gene are SGHVS and FQNEAQ. The CDR3 is 14 residues long. The CDR3 DNA sequence: TGTGCCAGAAGGGGCAGGGTTGGTGATGAAAAACTGTTTTTT. This encodes CARRGRVGDEKLFF.

As DNA, the CDR3 is TGTGCCAGCAGCGCCGGAGGAGGGGGCCTCTACGAGCAGTACTTC. It is translated as CASSAGGGGLYEQYF. J is TRBJ2-7 and V is TRBV9; possible D gene TRBD1, 7 bases. Germline V CDR1 and CDR2: SGDLS, YYNGEE. The ends were cut back, 3 bases at V and 3 bases at J, with 16 bases in the middle. The CDR3 has 15 residues.

The sample holds one count of this clone. The chain recombines TRBV7-8 with TRBJ2-5; D remains unclear. This CDR3 is 16 amino acids long. Germline V gene lookup returns CDR1 SGHVS and CDR2 FQNEAQ. Trimming removed 1 base from V and 4 bases from J, with 16 bases in between. The CDR3 spells CASSLVGSLNGETQYF. The DNA of the CDR3 is TGTGCCAGCAGCTTAGTCGGGTCCCTTAACGGAGAGACCCAGTACTTC.

This clone came up once. V is TRBV29-1 and J is TRBJ2-2; 7 nucleotides agree with TRBD2. J gave up 6 bases and V 1 base, and 5 bases lay outside the gene matches. Looked up from germline, CDR1 is SQVTM and CDR2 is ANQGSEA. The CDR3 loop spans 14 amino acids. The CDR3 loop reads CSVEGEGRAGELFF. In DNA, the CDR3 is TGCAGCGTTGAAGGGGAGGGAAGGGCCGGGGAGCTGTTTTTT.

This clone appeared a single time. The chain joins TRBV11-2 to TRBJ1-6; possible D gene TRBD1, 6 bases. The length of the CDR3 is 16 residues. From germline, CDR1 is SGHAT and CDR2 FQNNGV. The germline V and J ends were trimmed by 0 bases and 2 bases, with 8 bases remaining between them. The CDR3 sequence is CASSLDGGPYNSPLHF. CDR3 DNA: TGTGCCAGCAGCTTAGATGGGGGCCCCTATAATTCACCCCTCCACTTT.

This chain links TRBV7-2 with TRBJ1-2, with D possibly TRBD1 on 5 matching bases. The CDR3 covers 17 residues. V was pared by 1 base and J by 4 bases, with 19 bases between. Germline CDR1 reads SGHTA; CDR2 reads FQGNSA. Here the CDR3 DNA reads TGTGCCAGCAGCTTAGGTCTAAGGAACAGGCCCTTCTATGGCTACACCTTC. Its protein is CASSLGLRNRPFYGYTF.

This clone was seen only once. This chain connects TRBV4-2 to TRBJ1-2, with a tentative D call TRBD1 (6 bases). Trimming removed 0 bases at V and 8 bases at J, with 16 bases between. The CDR3 has 15 residues. In germline, CDR1 is LGHNA, CDR2 YNFKEQ. CDR3 bases: TGTGCCAGCAGCCAAGATCGGGGGGGGGCGGGCGGCTACACCTTC. Translation gives CASSQDRGGAGGYTF.

This chain joins TRBV28 and TRBJ2-7, with D unresolved. Germline V gene data show CDR1 as MDHEN and CDR2 as SYDVKM. V was shortened by 5 bases and J by 2 bases, with 7 bases between the two germline ends. The CDR3 spans 12 residues. CDR3 sequence: CASSPKPYEQYF. The CDR3 DNA reads TGTGCCAGCAGTCCGAAGCCCTACGAGCAGTACTTC. Filled out from reference TRBV28 and TRBJ2-7, the complete variable domain reads DVKVTQSSRYLVKRTGEKVFLECVQDMDHENMFWYRQDPGLGLRLIYFSYDVKMKEKGDIPEGYSVSREKKERFSLILESASTNQTSMYLCASSPKPYEQYFGPGTRLTVT.

The chain links TRBV7-2 to TRBJ1-1; 8 bases fit TRBD1. The ends lost 2 bases at V and 5 bases at J; junction bases unmatched: 10. The CDR3 length is 16 residues. Germline V gene sequence: CDR1 SGHTA, CDR2 FQGNSA. The CDR3 here is CASSLWRGQGGTEAFF. The CDR3 bases are TGTGCCAGCAGCTTATGGAGAGGACAGGGTGGAACTGAAGCTTTCTTT.

The rearrangement joins TRBV30 to TRBJ1-5, with D perhaps matching TRBD1 (5 bases). This CDR3 is 13 amino acids long. V was shortened by 0 bases and J by 6 bases, with 9 bases between the two germline ends. Germline values: CDR1 GTSNPN, CDR2 SVGIG (reference sequence). As DNA, the CDR3 is TGTGCCTGGAGTGTGAAGGACACTCAGCCCCAGCATTTT. This codes for CAWSVKDTQPQHF.

The chain has TRBV19 and TRBJ2-6; D remains unclear. The CDR3 runs to 14 residues. Germline CDR1 LNHDA, CDR2 SQIVND (reference sequence). Trimming removed 8 bases at V and 2 bases at J, with 10 bases between. DNA of the CDR3: TGTGCCAGTCACCGGTTGGCTGGGGCCAACGTCCTGACTTTC. Translating it yields CASHRLAGANVLTF.